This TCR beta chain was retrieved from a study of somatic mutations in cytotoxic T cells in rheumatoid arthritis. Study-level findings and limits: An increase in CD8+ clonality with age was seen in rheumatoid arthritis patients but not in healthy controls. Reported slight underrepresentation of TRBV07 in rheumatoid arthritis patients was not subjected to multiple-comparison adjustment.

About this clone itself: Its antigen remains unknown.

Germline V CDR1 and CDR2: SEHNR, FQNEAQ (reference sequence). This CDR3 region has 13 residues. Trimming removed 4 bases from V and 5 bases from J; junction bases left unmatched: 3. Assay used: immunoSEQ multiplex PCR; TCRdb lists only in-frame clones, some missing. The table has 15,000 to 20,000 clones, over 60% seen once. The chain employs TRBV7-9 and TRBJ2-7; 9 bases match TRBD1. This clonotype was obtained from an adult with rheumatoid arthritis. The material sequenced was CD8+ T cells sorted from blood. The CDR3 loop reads CASSSRTGDEQYF. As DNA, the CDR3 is TGTGCCAGCAGCTCTCGGACAGGGGACGAGCAGTACTTC.